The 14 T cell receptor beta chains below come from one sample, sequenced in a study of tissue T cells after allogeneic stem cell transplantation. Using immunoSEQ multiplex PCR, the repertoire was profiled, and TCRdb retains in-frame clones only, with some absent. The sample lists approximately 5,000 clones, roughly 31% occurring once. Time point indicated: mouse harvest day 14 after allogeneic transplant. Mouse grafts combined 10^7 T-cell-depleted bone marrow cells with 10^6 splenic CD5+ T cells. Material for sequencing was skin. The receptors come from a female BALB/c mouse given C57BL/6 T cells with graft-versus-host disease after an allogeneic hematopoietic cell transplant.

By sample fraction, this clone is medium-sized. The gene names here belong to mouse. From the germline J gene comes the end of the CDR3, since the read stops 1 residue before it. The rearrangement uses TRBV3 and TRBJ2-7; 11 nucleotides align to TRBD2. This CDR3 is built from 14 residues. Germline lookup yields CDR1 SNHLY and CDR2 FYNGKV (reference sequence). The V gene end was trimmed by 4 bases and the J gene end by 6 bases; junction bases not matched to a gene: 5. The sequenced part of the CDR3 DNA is TGTGCCAGCAGCTACCGGGACTGGGGGAGTGAACAGTAC. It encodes CASSYRDWGSEQY. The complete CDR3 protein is CASSYRDWGSEQYF. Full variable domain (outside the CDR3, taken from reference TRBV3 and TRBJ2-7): GPKVLQIPSHQIIDMGQMVTLNCDPVSNHLYFYWYKQILGQQMEFLVNFYNGKVMEKSKLFKDQFSVERPDGSYFTLKIQPTALEDSAVYFCASSYRDWGSEQYFGPGTRLTVL.

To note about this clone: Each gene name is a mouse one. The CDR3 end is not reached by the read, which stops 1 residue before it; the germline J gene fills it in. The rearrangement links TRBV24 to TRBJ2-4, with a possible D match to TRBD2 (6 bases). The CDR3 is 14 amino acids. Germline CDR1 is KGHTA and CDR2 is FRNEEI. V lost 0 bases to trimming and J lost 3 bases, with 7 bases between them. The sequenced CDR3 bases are TGTGCCAGCAGTCTGTATGGGGGACAAAACACCTTGTAC. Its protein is CASSLYGGQNTLY. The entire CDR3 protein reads CASSLYGGQNTLYF.

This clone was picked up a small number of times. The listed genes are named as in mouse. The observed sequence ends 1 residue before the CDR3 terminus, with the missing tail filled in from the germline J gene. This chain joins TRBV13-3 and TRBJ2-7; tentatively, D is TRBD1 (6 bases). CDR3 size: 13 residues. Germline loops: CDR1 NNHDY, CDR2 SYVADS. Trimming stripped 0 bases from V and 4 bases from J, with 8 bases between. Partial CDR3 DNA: TGTGCCAGCAGTGATGATGGACAGTATGAACAGTAC. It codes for CASSDDGQYEQY. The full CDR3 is CASSDDGQYEQYF.

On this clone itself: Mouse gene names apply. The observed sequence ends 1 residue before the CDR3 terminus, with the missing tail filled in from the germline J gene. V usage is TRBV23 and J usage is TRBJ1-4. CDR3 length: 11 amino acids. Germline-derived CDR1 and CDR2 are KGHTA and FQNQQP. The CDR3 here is CSSSQGERLFF. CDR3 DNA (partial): TGCTCCAGCAGTCAGGGCGAAAGATTATTT.

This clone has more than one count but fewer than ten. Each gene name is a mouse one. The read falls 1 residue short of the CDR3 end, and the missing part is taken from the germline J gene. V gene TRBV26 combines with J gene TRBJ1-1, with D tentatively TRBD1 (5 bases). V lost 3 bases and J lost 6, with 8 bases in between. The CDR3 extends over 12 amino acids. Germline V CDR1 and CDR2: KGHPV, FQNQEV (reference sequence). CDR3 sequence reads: CASSLTGPEVFF. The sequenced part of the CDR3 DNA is TGTGCCAGCAGTCTCACAGGCCCAGAAGTCTTC.

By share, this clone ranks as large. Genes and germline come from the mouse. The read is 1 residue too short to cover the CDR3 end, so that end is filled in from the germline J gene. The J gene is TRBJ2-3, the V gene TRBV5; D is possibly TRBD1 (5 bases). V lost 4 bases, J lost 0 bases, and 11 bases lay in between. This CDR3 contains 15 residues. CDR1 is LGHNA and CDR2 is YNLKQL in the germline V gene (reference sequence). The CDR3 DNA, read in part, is TGTGCCAGCAGCCCCCGGACATCTAGTGCAGAAACGCTGTAT. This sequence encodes CASSPRTSSAETLY. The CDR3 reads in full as CASSPRTSSAETLYF.

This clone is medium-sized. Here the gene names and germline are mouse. Incomplete CDR3 DNA: TGTGCCAGCTCTCTCAGATATGAACAGTAC. Translated, it gives CASSLRYEQY. The entire CDR3 protein is CASSLRYEQYF. J is TRBJ2-7 and V is TRBV12-2, with D uncertain. The CDR3 is cut off 1 residue early in the read; its end comes from the germline J gene. CDR1 is SGHLS and CDR2 is HYDKME in the germline V gene. The CDR3 is 11 residues long. Deletions cut 0 bases from V and 4 bases from J, with 3 bases between.

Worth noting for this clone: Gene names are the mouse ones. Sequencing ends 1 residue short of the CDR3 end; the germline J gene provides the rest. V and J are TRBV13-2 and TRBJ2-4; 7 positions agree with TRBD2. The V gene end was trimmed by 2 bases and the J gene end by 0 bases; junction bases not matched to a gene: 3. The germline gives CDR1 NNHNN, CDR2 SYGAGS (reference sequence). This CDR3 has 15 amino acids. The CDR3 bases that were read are TGTGCCAGCGGTGAAACTGGGGCTAGTCAAAACACCTTGTAC. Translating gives CASGETGASQNTLY. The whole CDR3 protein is CASGETGASQNTLYF.

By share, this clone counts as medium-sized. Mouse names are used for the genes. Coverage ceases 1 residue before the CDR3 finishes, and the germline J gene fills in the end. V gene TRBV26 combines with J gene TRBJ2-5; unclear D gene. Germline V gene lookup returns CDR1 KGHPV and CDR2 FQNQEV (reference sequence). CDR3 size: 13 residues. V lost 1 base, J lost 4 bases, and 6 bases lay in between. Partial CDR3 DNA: TGTGCCAGCAGTCTGTATAGGGAAGACACCCAGTAC. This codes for CASSLYREDTQY. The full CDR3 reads CASSLYREDTQYF.

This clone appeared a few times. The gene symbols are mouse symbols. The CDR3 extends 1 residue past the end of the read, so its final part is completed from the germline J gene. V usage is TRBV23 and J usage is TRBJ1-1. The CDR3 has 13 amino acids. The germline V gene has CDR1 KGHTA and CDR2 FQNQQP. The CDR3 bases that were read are TGCTCCAGCAGTCAATCGAGGGAGTCAGAAGTCTTC. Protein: CSSSQSRESEVF. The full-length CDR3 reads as CSSSQSRESEVFF.

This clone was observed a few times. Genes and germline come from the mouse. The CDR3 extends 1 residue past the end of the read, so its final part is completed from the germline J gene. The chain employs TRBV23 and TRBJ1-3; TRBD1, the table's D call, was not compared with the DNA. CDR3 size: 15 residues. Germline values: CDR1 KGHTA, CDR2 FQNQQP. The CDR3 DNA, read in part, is TGCTCCAGCAGGGGGGACAGGAGTTCTGGAAATACGCTCTAT. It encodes CSSRGDRSSGNTLY. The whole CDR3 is CSSRGDRSSGNTLYF.

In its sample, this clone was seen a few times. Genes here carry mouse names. The DNA read from the CDR3 is TGTGCCAGCAGCTTAAGACTGGGGGGGTATGAACAGTAC. Amino acids: CASSLRLGGYEQY. The whole CDR3 protein reads CASSLRLGGYEQYF. The chain uses TRBV3 and TRBJ2-7; 11 positions match TRBD2. The DNA ends 1 residue before the CDR3 does, and the rest of the CDR3 is filled in from the germline J gene. CDR1 SNHLY and CDR2 FYNGKV come from the germline V gene (reference sequence). J lost 4 bases, V lost 2 bases, and 1 base had no gene match. The CDR3 length is 14 residues.

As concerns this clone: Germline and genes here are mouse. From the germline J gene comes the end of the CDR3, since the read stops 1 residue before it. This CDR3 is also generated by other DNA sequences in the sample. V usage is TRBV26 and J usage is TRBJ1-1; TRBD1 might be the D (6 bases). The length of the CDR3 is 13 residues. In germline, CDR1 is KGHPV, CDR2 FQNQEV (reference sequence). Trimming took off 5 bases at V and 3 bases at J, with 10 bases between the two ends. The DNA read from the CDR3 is TGTGCCAGCAGTTTACAGGGAGACACAGAAGTCTTC. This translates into CASSLQGDTEVF. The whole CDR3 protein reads CASSLQGDTEVFF.

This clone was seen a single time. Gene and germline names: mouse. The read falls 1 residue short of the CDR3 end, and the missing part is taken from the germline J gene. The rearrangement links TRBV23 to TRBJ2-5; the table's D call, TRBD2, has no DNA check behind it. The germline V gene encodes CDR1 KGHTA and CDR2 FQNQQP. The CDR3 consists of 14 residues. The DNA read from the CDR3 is TGCTCCAGCAGTCAATCGGGGGGCCAAGACACCCAGTAC. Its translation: CSSSQSGGQDTQY. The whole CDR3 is CSSSQSGGQDTQYF.